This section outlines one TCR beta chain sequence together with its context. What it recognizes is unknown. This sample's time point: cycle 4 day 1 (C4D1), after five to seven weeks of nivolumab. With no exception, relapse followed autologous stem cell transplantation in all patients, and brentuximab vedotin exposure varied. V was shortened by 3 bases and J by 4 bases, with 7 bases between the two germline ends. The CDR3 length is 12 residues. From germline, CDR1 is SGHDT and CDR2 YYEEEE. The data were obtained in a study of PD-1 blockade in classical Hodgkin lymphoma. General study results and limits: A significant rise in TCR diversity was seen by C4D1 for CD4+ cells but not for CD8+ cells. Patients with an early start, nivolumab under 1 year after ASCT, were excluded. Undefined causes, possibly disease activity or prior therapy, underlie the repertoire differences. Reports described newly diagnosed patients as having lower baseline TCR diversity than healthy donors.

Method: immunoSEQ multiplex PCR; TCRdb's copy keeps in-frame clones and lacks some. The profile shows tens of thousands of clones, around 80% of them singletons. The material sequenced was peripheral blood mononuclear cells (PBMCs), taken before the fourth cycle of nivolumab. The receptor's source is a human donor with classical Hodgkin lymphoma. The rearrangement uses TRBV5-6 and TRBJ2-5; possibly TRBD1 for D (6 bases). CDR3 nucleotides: TGTGCCAGCAGCTGGGGGCCAGAGACCCAGTACTTC. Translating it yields CASSWGPETQYF.